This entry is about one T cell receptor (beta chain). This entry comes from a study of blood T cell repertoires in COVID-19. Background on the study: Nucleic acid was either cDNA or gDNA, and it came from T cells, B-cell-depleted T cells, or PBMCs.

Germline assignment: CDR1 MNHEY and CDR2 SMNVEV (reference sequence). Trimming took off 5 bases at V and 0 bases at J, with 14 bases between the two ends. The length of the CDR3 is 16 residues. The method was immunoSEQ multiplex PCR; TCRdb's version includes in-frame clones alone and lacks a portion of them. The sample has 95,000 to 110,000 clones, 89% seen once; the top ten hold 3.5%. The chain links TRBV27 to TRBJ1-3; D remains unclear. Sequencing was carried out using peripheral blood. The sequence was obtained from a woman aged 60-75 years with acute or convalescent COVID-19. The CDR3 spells CASSPSPGNSGNTIYF. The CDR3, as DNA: TGTGCCAGCAGTCCCTCCCCCGGGAACTCTGGAAACACCATATATTTT.